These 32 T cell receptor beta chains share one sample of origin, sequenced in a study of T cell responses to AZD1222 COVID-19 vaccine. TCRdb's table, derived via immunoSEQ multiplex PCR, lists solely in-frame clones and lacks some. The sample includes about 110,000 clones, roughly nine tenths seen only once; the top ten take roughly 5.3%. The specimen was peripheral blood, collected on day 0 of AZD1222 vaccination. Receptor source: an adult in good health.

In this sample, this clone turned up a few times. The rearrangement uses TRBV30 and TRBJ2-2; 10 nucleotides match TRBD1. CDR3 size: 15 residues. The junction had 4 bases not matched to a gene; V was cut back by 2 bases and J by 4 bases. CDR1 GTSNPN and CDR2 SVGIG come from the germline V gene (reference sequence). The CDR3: CAWSKGTGVTGELFF. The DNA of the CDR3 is TGTGCCTGGAGTAAGGGGACAGGGGTCACCGGGGAGCTGTTTTTT.

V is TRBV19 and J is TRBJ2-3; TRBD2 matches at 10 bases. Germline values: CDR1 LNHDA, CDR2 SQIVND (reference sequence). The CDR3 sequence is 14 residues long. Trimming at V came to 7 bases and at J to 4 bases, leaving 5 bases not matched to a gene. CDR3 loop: CASKKREGPDTQYF. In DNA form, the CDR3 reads TGTGCCAGTAAGAAGCGGGAGGGCCCAGATACGCAGTATTTT.

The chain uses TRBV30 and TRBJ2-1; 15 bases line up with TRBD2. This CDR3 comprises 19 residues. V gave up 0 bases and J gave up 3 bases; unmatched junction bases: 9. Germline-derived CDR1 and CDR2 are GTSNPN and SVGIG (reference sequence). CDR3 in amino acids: CAWSVGLAGGQGYYNEQFF. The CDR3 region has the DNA TGTGCCTGGAGTGTAGGACTAGCGGGGGGGCAGGGGTACTACAATGAGCAGTTCTTC.

The CDR3 sequence is CASSERGLAGGRTQETQYF. The CDR3 nucleotides are TGTGCCAGCAGTGAGCGGGGACTAGCGGGAGGTCGTACCCAAGAGACCCAGTACTTC. This sequence joins TRBV6-1 and TRBJ2-5, with 15 positions matching TRBD2. V was clipped by 3 bases and J by 1 base; unmatched bases: 9. The germline gives CDR1 MNHNS, CDR2 SASEGT. The CDR3 spans 19 residues.

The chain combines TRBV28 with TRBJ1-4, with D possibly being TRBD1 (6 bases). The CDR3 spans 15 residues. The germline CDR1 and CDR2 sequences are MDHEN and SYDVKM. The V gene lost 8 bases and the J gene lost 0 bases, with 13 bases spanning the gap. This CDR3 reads CASAGALPTNEKLFF. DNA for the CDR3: TGTGCCAGCGCAGGGGCCCTCCCAACTAATGAAAAACTGTTTTTT.

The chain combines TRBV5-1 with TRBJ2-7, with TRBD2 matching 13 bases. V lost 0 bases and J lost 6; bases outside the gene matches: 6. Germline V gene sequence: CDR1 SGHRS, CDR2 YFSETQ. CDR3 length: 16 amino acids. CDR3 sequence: CASSLAGTSGDREQYF. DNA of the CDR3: TGCGCCAGCAGCTTGGCCGGGACTAGCGGGGATCGCGAGCAGTACTTC.

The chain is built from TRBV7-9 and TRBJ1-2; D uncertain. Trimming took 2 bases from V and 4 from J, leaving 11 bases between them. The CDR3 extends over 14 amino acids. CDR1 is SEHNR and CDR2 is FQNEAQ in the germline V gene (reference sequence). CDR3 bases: TGTGCCAGCAGCTTACCGGGCATAGTCTATGGCTACACCTTC. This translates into CASSLPGIVYGYTF.

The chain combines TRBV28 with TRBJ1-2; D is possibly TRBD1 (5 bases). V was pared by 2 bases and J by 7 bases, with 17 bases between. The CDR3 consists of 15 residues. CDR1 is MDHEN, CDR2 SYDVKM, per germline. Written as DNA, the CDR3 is TGTGCCAGCAGTTTAGGGGCAGGGTGGGCCGTTGGCTACACCTTC. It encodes CASSLGAGWAVGYTF.

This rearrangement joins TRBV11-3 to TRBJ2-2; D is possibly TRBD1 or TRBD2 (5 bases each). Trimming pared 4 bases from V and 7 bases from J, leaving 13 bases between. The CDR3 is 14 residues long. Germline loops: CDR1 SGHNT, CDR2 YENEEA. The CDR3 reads CASSWGRTSGELFF. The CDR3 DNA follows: TGTGCCAGCAGCTGGGGACGGACGAGCGGGGAGCTGTTTTTT.

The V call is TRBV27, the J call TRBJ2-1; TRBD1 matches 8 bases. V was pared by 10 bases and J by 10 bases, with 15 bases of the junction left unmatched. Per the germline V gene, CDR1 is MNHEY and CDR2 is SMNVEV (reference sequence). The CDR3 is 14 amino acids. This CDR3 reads CATSTGQGGWEQFF. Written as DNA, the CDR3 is TGTGCCACCTCAACTGGACAGGGTGGTTGGGAGCAGTTCTTC.

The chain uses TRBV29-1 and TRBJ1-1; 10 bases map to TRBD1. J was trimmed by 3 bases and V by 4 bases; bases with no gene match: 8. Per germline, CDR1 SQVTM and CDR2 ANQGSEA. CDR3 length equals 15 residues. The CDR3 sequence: CSVGETGGEDTEAFF. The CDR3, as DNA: TGCAGCGTTGGGGAGACAGGGGGCGAGGACACTGAAGCTTTCTTT.

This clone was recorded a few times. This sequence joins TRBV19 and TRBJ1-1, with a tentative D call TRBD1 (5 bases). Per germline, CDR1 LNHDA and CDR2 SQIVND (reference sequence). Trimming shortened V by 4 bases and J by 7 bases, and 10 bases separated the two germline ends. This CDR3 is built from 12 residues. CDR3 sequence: CASSTGRGEAFF. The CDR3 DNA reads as TGTGCCAGTAGTACGGGACGGGGTGAAGCTTTCTTT.

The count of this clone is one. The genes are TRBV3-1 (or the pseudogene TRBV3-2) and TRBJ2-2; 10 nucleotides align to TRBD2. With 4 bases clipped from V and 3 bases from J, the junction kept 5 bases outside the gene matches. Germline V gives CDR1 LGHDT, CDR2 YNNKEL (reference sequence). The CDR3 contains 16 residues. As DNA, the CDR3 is TGTGCCAGCAGCCCTACAGCGGGAGGGTACACCGGGGAGCTGTTTTTT. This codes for CASSPTAGGYTGELFF.

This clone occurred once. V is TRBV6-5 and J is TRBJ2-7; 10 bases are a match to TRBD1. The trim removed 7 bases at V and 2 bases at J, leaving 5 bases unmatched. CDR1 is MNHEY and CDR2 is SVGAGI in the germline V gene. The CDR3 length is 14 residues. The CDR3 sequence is CASKGQGSPYEQYF. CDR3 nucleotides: TGTGCCAGCAAGGGACAGGGGTCCCCCTACGAGCAGTACTTC.

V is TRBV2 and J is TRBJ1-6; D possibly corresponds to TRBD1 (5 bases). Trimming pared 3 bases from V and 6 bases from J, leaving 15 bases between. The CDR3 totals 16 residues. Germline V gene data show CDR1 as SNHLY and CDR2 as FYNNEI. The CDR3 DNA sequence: TGTGCCAGCAGTGAGGTTCCGGGACTCGGTAATTCACCCCTCCACTTT. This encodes CASSEVPGLGNSPLHF.

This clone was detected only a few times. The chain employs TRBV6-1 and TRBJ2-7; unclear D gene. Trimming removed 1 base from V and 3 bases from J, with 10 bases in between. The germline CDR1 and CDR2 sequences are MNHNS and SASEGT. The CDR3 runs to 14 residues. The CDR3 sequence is CASSEEADVYEQYF. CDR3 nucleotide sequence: TGTGCCAGCAGTGAAGAAGCCGACGTCTACGAGCAGTACTTC.

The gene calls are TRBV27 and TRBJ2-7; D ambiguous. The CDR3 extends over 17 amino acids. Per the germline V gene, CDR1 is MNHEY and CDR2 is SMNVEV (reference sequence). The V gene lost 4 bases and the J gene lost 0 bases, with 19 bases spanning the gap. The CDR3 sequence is CASSWSPVGSHSYEQYF. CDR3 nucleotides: TGTGCCAGCAGTTGGAGCCCGGTGGGTTCCCACTCCTACGAGCAGTACTTC.

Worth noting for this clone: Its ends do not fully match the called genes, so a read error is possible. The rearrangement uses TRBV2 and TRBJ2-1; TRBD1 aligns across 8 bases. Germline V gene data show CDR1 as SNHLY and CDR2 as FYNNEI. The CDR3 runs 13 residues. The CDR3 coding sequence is TGTGCCAGCAGGGAAGGACAGGGCAATGAGCAGTTCTTC. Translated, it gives CASREGQGNEQFF. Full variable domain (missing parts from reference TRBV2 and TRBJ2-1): EPEVTQTPSHQVTQMGQEVILRCVPISNHLYFYWYRQILGQKVEFLVSFYNNEISEKSEIFDDQFSVERPDGSNFTLKIRSTKLEDSAMYFCASREGQGNEQFFGPGTRLTVL.

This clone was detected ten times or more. The CDR3 sequence is CASSTLEGGYSNQPQHF. The CDR3 DNA sequence: TGTGCCAGTAGTACCTTGGAAGGAGGCTATAGCAATCAGCCCCAGCATTTT. The rearrangement links TRBV19 to TRBJ1-5; D is unclear. This CDR3 region has 17 residues. The V gene lost 4 bases and the J gene lost 0 bases, with 16 bases spanning the gap. Germline V lookup: CDR1 LNHDA, CDR2 SQIVND (reference sequence).

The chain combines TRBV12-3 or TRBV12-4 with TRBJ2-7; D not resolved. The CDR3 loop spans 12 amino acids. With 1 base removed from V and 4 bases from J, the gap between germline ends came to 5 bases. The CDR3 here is CASSLVVYEQYF. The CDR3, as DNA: TGTGCCAGCAGTTTAGTAGTGTACGAGCAGTACTTC.

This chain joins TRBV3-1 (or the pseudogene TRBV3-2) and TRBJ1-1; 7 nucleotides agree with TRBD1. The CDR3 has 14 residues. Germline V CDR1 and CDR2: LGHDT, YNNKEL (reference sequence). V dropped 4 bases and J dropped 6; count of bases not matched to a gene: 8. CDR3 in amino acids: CASSRKTGVAEAFF. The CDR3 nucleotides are TGTGCCAGCAGCCGAAAAACAGGGGTGGCTGAAGCTTTCTTT.

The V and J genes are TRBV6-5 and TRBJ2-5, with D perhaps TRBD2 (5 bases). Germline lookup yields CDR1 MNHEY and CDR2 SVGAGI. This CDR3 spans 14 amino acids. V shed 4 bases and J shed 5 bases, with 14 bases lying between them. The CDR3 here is CASSSDWETETQYF. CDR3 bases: TGTGCCAGCAGTTCTGACTGGGAGACGGAGACCCAGTACTTC.

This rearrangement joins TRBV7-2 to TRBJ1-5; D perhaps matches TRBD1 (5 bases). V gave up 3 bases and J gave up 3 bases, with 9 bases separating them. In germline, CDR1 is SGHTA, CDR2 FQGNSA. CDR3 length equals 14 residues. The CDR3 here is CASSLRGANQPQHF. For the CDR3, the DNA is TGTGCCAGCAGCTTGAGAGGGGCCAATCAGCCCCAGCATTTT.

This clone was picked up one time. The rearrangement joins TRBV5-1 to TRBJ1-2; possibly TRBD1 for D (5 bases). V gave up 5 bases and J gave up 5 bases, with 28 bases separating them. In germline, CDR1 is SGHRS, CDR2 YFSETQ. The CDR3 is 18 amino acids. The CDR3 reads CASRARGRGSSGDYGYTF. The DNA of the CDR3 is TGCGCCAGCAGGGCCCGGGGGAGGGGCTCAAGCGGCGATTATGGCTACACCTTC.

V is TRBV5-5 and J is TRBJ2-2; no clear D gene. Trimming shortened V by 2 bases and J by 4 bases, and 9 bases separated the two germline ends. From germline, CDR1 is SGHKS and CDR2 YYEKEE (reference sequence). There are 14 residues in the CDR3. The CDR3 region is CASSFEPITGELFF. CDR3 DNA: TGTGCCAGCAGCTTTGAGCCTATCACCGGGGAGCTGTTTTTT.

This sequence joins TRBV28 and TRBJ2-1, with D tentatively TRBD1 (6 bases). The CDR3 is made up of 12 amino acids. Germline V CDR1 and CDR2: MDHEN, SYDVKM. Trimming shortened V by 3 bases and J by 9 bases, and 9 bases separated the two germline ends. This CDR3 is CASSFQGFEQFF. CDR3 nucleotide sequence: TGTGCCAGCAGTTTCCAGGGGTTTGAGCAGTTCTTC.

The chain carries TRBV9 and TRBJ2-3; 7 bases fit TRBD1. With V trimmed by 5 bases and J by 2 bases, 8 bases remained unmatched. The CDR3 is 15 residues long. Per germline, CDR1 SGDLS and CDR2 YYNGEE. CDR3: CASRKTGSVTDTQYF. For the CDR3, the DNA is TGTGCCAGCAGAAAGACAGGGAGTGTCACAGATACGCAGTATTTT.

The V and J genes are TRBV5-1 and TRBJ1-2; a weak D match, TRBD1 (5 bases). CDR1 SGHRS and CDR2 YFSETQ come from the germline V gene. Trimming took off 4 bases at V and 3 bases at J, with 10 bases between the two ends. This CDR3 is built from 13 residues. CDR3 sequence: CASSQDIDYGYTF. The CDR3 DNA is TGCGCCAGCAGCCAGGACATAGACTATGGCTACACCTTC.

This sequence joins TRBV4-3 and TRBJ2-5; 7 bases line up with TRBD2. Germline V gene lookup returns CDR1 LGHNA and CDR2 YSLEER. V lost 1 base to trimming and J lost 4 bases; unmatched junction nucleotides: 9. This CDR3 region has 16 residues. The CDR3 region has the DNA TGCGCCAGCAGCCAAGTTGCCGGGACGGGGGGAGAGACCCAGTACTTC. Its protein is CASSQVAGTGGETQYF.

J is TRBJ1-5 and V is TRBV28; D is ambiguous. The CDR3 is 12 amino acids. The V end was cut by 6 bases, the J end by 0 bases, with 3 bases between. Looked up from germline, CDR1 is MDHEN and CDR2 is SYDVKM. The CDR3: CASRISNQPQHF. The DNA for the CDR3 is TGTGCCAGCAGGATTAGCAATCAGCCCCAGCATTTT.

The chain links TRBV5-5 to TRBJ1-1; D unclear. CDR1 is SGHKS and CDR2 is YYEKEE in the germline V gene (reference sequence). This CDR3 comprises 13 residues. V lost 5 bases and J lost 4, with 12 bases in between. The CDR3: CASSLQSGTEAFF. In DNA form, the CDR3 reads TGTGCCAGCAGTCTCCAAAGCGGCACTGAAGCTTTCTTT.

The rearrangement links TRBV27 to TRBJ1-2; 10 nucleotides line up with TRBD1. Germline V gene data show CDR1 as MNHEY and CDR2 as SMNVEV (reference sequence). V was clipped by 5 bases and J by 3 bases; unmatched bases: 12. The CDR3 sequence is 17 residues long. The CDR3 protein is CASSTPRTGGGYYGYTF. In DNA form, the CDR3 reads TGTGCCAGCAGTACACCAAGGACAGGGGGTGGGTACTATGGCTACACCTTC.